The clone carrying this TCR beta chain was seen a few times. Clones were sequenced by immunoSEQ multiplex PCR, and TCRdb holds only the in-frame ones, with some missing. In the table there are 120,000 or so clones, about four fifths of which are singletons. The sample is drawn from a study of blood T cell repertoires in COVID-19. Study in general: PBMCs, B-cell-depleted T cells, or T cells were the source of the cDNA or gDNA that made up the material.

Seattle researchers signed up patients amid active infection and tracked them longitudinally. The receptor was derived from a man aged 25-45 years with COVID-19, enrolled during active disease. The sample consisted of peripheral blood.

In nucleotides, the CDR3 is TGTGCCAGCAGCTCTCGGGGAGGGGTGAATTCACCCCTCCACTTT. Translating gives CASSSRGGVNSPLHF. This rearrangement joins TRBV6-2 or TRBV6-3 to TRBJ1-6; tentative D call: TRBD1 (5 bases). The germline V gene has CDR1 MNHEY and CDR2 SVGEGT. Deletions cut 6 bases from V and 7 bases from J, with 16 bases between. CDR3 length: 15 residues.